The 23 T cell receptor beta chains below all came from one sample that was sequenced in a study of blood T cell repertoires in COVID-19. Generated by immunoSEQ multiplex PCR, the TCRdb table keeps only in-frame clones and is missing some. Altogether 150,000 to 200,000 clones are present, roughly nine tenths being singletons, with the ten largest covering 11%. Sequences were obtained from peripheral blood. The receptors stem from a woman aged 55-69 years with COVID-19, enrolled during active disease.

The rearrangement joins TRBV2 to TRBJ2-4; D might be TRBD1 (6 bases). In germline, CDR1 is SNHLY, CDR2 FYNNEI. Trimming removed 5 bases at V and 15 bases at J, with 14 bases between. The CDR3 length is 11 residues. This chain's CDR3 is CASSPDRIPYF. The CDR3 bases are TGTGCCAGCAGTCCAGACAGGATCCCGTACTTC.

The rearrangement links TRBV6-5 to TRBJ2-5; 7 bases align to TRBD1. J was trimmed by 0 bases and V by 6 bases; bases with no gene match: 4. The CDR3 is made up of 14 amino acids. In germline, CDR1 is MNHEY, CDR2 SVGAGI. Here the CDR3 DNA reads TGTGCCAGCAGCCGAGGGACAGACCAAGAGACCCAGTACTTC. It encodes CASSRGTDQETQYF.

The chain links TRBV24-1 to TRBJ1-2; 9 bases align to TRBD1. V was pared by 10 bases and J by 4 bases, with 9 bases of the junction left unmatched. The CDR3 extends over 14 amino acids. Germline assignment: CDR1 KGHDR and CDR2 SFDVKD. This CDR3 reads CATSPGQGLYGYTF. In DNA, the CDR3 is TGTGCCACTTCACCGGGACAGGGCCTCTATGGCTACACCTTC.

The chain couples TRBV21-1 to TRBJ2-5; the table's D call TRBD2 went unverified against the DNA. TRBV21-1 is shown as a pseudogene. The CDR3 loop spans 15 amino acids. The CDR3 spells CASSSSTGNQETQYF. CDR3 DNA sequence: TGTGCCAGCAGCAGCTCGACCGGGAATCAAGAGACCCAGTACTTC.

The J gene is TRBJ1-1, the V gene TRBV12-3 or TRBV12-4; tentative D call: TRBD1 (6 bases). There are 12 residues in the CDR3. V lost 6 bases, J lost 6 bases, and 11 bases lay in between. The CDR3, as DNA: TGTGCCAGCAGAATAGGACAGTCTGAAGCTTTCTTT. It is translated as CASRIGQSEAFF.

This chain links TRBV6-6 with TRBJ2-6; possible D gene TRBD1, 5 bases. V lost 2 bases and J lost 2, with 7 bases in between. Germline lookup yields CDR1 MNHNY and CDR2 SVGAGI (reference sequence). CDR3 size: 15 residues. The CDR3 is CASSYGRAGANVLTF. The CDR3 nucleotides are TGTGCCAGCAGTTACGGCAGGGCTGGGGCCAACGTCCTGACTTTC.

The rearrangement links TRBV7-8 to TRBJ1-6; 8 bases are shared with TRBD1. With V trimmed by 5 bases and J by 7 bases, 7 bases remained unmatched. CDR1 SGHVS and CDR2 FQNEAQ come from the germline V gene. The CDR3 length is 15 residues. The CDR3 region has the DNA TGTGCCAGCAGCATCCTCGGGACAGGCAATTCACCCCTCCACTTT. Translated: CASSILGTGNSPLHF.

The V and J genes are TRBV9 and TRBJ2-1; the D gene is possibly TRBD2 (6 bases). CDR1 and CDR2 from the germline V gene are SGDLS and YYNGEE. This CDR3 region has 15 residues. Trimming stripped 1 base from V and 8 bases from J, with 16 bases between. The CDR3 region is CASSVLPTSIHEQFF. CDR3 DNA sequence: TGTGCCAGCAGCGTACTTCCAACTAGCATCCATGAGCAGTTCTTC.

The V and J genes are TRBV29-1 and TRBJ2-7; 10 bases line up with TRBD1. CDR3 length equals 15 residues. Germline lookup yields CDR1 SQVTM and CDR2 ANQGSEA. V was pared by 7 bases and J by 3 bases, with 12 bases of the junction left unmatched. CDR3 sequence reads: CSAVPGQGVVYEQYF. The CDR3 nucleotides are TGCAGCGCCGTTCCAGGACAGGGGGTTGTCTACGAGCAGTACTTC.

This clone appeared a few times. V gene TRBV28 combines with J gene TRBJ1-5, with a possible D match to TRBD1 (6 bases). Germline V gene lookup returns CDR1 MDHEN and CDR2 SYDVKM. Between the trimmed V and J ends, which lost 8 bases and 2 bases, there was a span of 16 bases. CDR3 length: 15 residues. The CDR3, as DNA: TGTGCCAGCGGAACAGCTTCAGGGGGCAATCAGCCCCAGCATTTT. Residues: CASGTASGGNQPQHF. The full variable domain, completed using reference TRBV28 and TRBJ1-5, is DVKVTQSSRYLVKRTGEKVFLECVQDMDHENMFWYRQDPGLGLRLIYFSYDVKMKEKGDIPEGYSVSREKKERFSLILESASTNQTSMYLCASGTASGGNQPQHFGDGTRLSIL.

In DNA form, the CDR3 reads TGTGCCATCAGTGAAAAGCGGGACTCGTACGAGCAGTACTTC. Translated, it gives CAISEKRDSYEQYF. The V call is TRBV10-3, the J call TRBJ2-7; 7 bases are shared with TRBD2. CDR1 is ENHRY, CDR2 SYGVKD, per germline. The length of the CDR3 is 14 residues. With V trimmed by 3 bases and J by 4 bases, 6 bases remained unmatched.

The chain recombines TRBV29-1 with TRBJ2-2, with D maybe TRBD1 (6 bases). This CDR3 has 15 amino acids. Germline V gives CDR1 SQVTM, CDR2 ANQGSEA. Trimming removed 1 base at V and 7 bases at J, with 16 bases between. CDR3 sequence: CSVEVQGHKGGELFF. The CDR3 DNA reads as TGCAGCGTTGAAGTGCAGGGACATAAGGGCGGGGAGCTGTTTTTT.

V is TRBV15 and J is TRBJ2-7, with 9 nucleotides matching TRBD1. The trim removed 3 bases at V and 4 bases at J, leaving 4 bases unmatched. The CDR3 runs 14 residues. Looked up from germline, CDR1 is LNHNV and CDR2 is YYDKDF (reference sequence). The CDR3 here is CATSRTGGYYEQYF. The CDR3 nucleotides read TGTGCCACCAGCAGGACAGGGGGATATTACGAGCAGTACTTC.

V is TRBV6-4 and J is TRBJ1-4, with TRBD1 as a possible D gene (5 bases). The V gene's germline CDR1 is MRHNA and CDR2 SNTAGT. This CDR3 spans 13 amino acids. The V gene lost 6 bases and the J gene lost 8 bases, with 13 bases spanning the gap. This chain's CDR3 is CASSALKGEKLFF. The CDR3 coding sequence is TGTGCCAGCAGCGCTCTTAAGGGGGAAAAACTGTTTTTT.

The chain combines TRBV29-1 with TRBJ1-3, with a possible D match to TRBD1 (6 bases). V was clipped by 4 bases and J by 1 base, with 8 bases between them. The V gene's germline CDR1 is SQVTM and CDR2 ANQGSEA. This CDR3 has 13 amino acids. The DNA of the CDR3 is TGCAGCGTTGGGGGGCAATCTGGAAACACCATATATTTT. Amino acid sequence: CSVGGQSGNTIYF. Based on the CDR3 plus reference TRBV29-1 and TRBJ1-3, the full variable domain is SAVISQKPSRDICQRGTSLTIQCQVDSQVTMMFWYRQQPGQSLTLIATANQGSEATYESGFVIDKFPISRPNLTFSTLTVSNMSPEDSSIYLCSVGGQSGNTIYFGEGSWLTVV.

V usage is TRBV7-9 and J usage is TRBJ1-2, with TRBD1 matching over 10 bases. CDR3 size: 15 residues. CDR1 SEHNR and CDR2 FQNEAQ come from the germline V gene (reference sequence). V gave up 5 bases and J gave up 2 bases; unmatched junction bases: 5. CDR3 DNA: TGTGCCAGCAGCCGTCCGGGACAGGGGAACTATGGCTACACCTTC. Translated: CASSRPGQGNYGYTF.

The genes are TRBV7-8 and TRBJ2-3; D call uncertain. Trimming pared 1 base from V and 2 bases from J, leaving 10 bases between. The CDR3 sequence is 15 residues long. Per germline, CDR1 SGHVS and CDR2 FQNEAQ. CDR3: CASSLGHPYTDTQYF. In DNA form, the CDR3 reads TGTGCCAGCAGCTTAGGACACCCGTACACAGATACGCAGTATTTT.

This sequence joins TRBV4-3 and TRBJ1-2, with unresolved D. V lost 0 bases and J 2 bases, leaving 4 bases between the germline ends. CDR1 and CDR2 (germline): LGHNA, YSLEER. The CDR3 runs 13 residues. Written as DNA, the CDR3 is TGCGCCAGCAGCCAAGATCTCAACTATGGCTACACCTTC. Translated: CASSQDLNYGYTF.

The chain recombines TRBV9 with TRBJ2-3, with 11 bases lining up with TRBD2. Germline lookup yields CDR1 SGDLS and CDR2 YYNGEE. The CDR3 has 15 residues. V lost 3 bases to trimming and J lost 7 bases; unmatched junction nucleotides: 7. The CDR3 is CASSAGTSGLYTQYF. In DNA form, the CDR3 reads TGTGCCAGCAGCGCCGGGACTAGCGGTCTATATACGCAGTATTTT. The full variable domain, completed using reference TRBV9 and TRBJ2-3, is DSGVTQTPKHLITATGQRVTLRCSPRSGDLSVYWYQQSLDQGLQFLIQYYNGEERAKGNILERFSAQQFPDLHSELNLSSLELGDSALYFCASSAGTSGLYTQYFGPGTRLTVL.

This chain uses TRBV6-2 or TRBV6-3 with TRBJ2-1; D is uncertain. The germline CDR1 and CDR2 sequences are MNHEY and SVGEGT. CDR3 length: 16 amino acids. V was cut by 6 bases and J by 8 bases, with 23 bases left in between. In DNA form, the CDR3 reads TGTGCCAGCAGCCGCAGTAGGCGGCCACCCGTGGATGAGCAGTTCTTC. It specifies CASSRSRRPPVDEQFF.

In this sample, this clone turned up a few times. The V call is TRBV29-1, the J call TRBJ2-7; TRBD1 agrees at 10 bases. CDR1 SQVTM and CDR2 ANQGSEA come from the germline V gene. CDR3 length equals 13 residues. Germline trimming cut 6 bases from V and 4 bases from J; bases unmatched to any gene: 6. The CDR3 nucleotides read TGCAGCGTCGGACGACAGGGGGCGTACGAGCAGTACTTC. As protein: CSVGRQGAYEQYF.

The sample holds a few counts of this clone. The V gene is TRBV9, the J gene TRBJ1-4; maybe TRBD1 (5 bases). Trimming shortened V by 3 bases and J by 3 bases, and 15 bases separated the two germline ends. The CDR3 runs to 16 residues. Germline-derived CDR1 and CDR2 are SGDLS and YYNGEE. The CDR3 region is CASSARGGLANEKLFF. The DNA for the CDR3 is TGTGCCAGCAGCGCCCGGGGGGGATTAGCTAATGAAAAACTGTTTTTT.

This clone appeared a few times. This rearrangement joins TRBV21-1 to TRBJ1-1; the D call in the table, TRBD1, was not verified against the DNA. TRBV21-1 is classified as a pseudogene. This CDR3 has 14 amino acids. CDR3: CASSNGQGHTEAFF. In nucleotides, the CDR3 is TGTGCCAGCAGCAATGGACAGGGCCACACTGAAGCTTTCTTT.